This T cell receptor (beta chain) was sequenced during a study of CD8+ T cells in alopecia areata. Broader study findings: Normal scalp showed lower clonality than lesional scalp, especially alopecia totalis/universalis.

RNA was isolated and reverse transcribed to cDNA, the sequencing template. The protocol was immunoSEQ multiplex PCR, while the TCRdb copy is restricted to in-frame clones and leaves out a portion. The table lists approximately 150,000 clones, 50% to 65% of them singletons. Sorting of PBMCs yielded the CD4+ and CD8+ T cells. Comment on this clone: Its antigen is unidentified.

The V gene lost 5 bases and the J gene lost 2 bases, with 13 bases spanning the gap. CDR3 length equals 16 residues. Per the germline V gene, CDR1 is LNHDA and CDR2 is SQIVND (reference sequence). The sequence came from a human donor in good health. The rearrangement joins TRBV19 to TRBJ2-6; D might be TRBD2 (6 bases). The sample comprised CD4+ T cells sorted from blood. CDR3 sequence (DNA): TGTGCCAGTAGTTACCAGCGGGCCACTGGGGCCAACGTCCTGACTTTC. It specifies CASSYQRATGANVLTF.